This T cell receptor (beta chain) comes out of a study of sequential checkpoint blockade in melanoma. Study context: Arm A got nivolumab then ipilimumab; arm B the reverse, 1:1. After both sequences, patients received maintenance nivolumab.

From germline, CDR1 is MNHEY and CDR2 SMNVEV (reference sequence). CDR3 length: 17 residues. Trimming shortened V by 8 bases and J by 0 bases, and 21 bases separated the two germline ends. The treatment denotes: randomized to nivolumab then ipilimumab (arm A) or the reverse (arm B). Sorted cells were live CD3+CD8+, lacking CD19 and CD56, from PBMCs. The method was immunoSEQ multiplex PCR; TCRdb's version includes in-frame clones alone and lacks a portion of them. The table has fewer than 40,000 clones, 80% to 90% seen once. This chain uses TRBV27 with TRBJ2-3, with a weak D call TRBD1 (6 bases). The TCR sequence derives from a human donor with melanoma. Specimen: CD8+ T cells sorted from blood (inferred from file names), collected from a patient given nivolumab and ipilimumab in sequence. Here the CDR3 reads CASDQGFRTTSTDTQYF. In DNA form, the CDR3 reads TGTGCCAGCGACCAGGGGTTTCGGACCACTAGCACAGATACGCAGTATTTT.